This paragraph covers one TCR beta chain sequence. This record comes from a study of blood T cell repertoires in COVID-19. On the study more broadly: Sources were T cells, B-cell-depleted T cells, or PBMCs; the material itself was cDNA or gDNA.

The CDR3 consists of 16 residues. Per the germline V gene, CDR1 is SGHTA and CDR2 is FQGNSA. The V gene end was trimmed by 0 bases and the J gene end by 2 bases; junction bases not matched to a gene: 1. The assay was immunoSEQ multiplex PCR, and TCRdb's table has in-frame clones only and misses some. The sample includes 40,000 to 55,000 clones, around nine tenths seen only once; the top ten take around 30%. The chain employs TRBV7-2 and TRBJ2-6; 7 nucleotides agree with TRBD2. This clonotype was sampled from a woman of 80 years or more with acute or convalescent COVID-19. The specimen sequenced was peripheral blood. This CDR3 is CASSLASGTGANVLTF. CDR3 DNA: TGTGCCAGCAGCTTAGCGAGCGGGACTGGGGCCAACGTCCTGACTTTC. The full variable domain, rest sourced from reference TRBV7-2 and TRBJ2-6, is GAGVSQSPSNKVTEKGKDVELRCDPISGHTALYWYRQSLGQGLEFLIYFQGNSAPDKSGLPSDRFSAERTGGSVSTLTIQRTQQEDSAVYLCASSLASGTGANVLTFGAGSRLTVL.